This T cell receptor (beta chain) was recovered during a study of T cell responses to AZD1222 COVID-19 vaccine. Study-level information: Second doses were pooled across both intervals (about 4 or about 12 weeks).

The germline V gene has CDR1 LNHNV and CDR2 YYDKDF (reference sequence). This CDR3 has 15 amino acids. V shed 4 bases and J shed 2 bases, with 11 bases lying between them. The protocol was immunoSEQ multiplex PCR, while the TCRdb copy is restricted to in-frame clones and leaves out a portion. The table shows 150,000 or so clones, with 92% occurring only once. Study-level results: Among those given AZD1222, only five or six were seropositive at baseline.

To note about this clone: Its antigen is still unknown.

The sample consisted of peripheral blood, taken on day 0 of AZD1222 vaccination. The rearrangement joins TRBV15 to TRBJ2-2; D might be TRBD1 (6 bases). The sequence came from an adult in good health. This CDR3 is CATSTGTINTGELFF. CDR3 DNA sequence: TGTGCCACCAGCACCGGGACAATTAACACCGGGGAGCTGTTTTTT. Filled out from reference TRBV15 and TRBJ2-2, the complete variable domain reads DAMVIQNPRYQVTQFGKPVTLSCSQTLNHNVMYWYQQKSSQAPKLLFHYYDKDFNNEADTPDNFQSRRPNTSFCFLDIRSPGLGDTAMYLCATSTGTINTGELFFGEGSRLTVL.